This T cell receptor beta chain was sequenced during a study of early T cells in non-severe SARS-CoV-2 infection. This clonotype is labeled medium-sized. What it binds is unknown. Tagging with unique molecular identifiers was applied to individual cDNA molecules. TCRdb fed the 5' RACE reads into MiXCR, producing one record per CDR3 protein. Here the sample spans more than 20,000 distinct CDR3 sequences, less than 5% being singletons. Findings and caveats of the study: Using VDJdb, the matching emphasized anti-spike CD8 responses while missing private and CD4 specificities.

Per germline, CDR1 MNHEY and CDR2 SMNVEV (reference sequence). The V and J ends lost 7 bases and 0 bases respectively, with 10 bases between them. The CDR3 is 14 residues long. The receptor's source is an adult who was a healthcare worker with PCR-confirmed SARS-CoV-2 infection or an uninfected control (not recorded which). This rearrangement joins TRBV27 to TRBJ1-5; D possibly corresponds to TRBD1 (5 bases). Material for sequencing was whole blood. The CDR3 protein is CASKEGLSNQPQHF. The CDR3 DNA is TGTGCCAGCAAGGAGGGACTTAGCAATCAGCCCCAGCATTTT.